This T cell receptor (beta chain) was found in a study of blood T cell repertoires in COVID-19. Across the whole study: From T cells, B-cell-depleted T cells, or PBMCs came the material, which was cDNA or gDNA.

This clone was recorded a few times. With V trimmed by 4 bases and J by 7 bases, 5 bases remained unmatched. The CDR3 contains 13 residues. Germline V gives CDR1 SGHRS, CDR2 YFSETQ. Some clones are missing from TCRdb's copy, which holds only in-frame ones; the method was immunoSEQ multiplex PCR. The sample includes approximately 90,000 clones, roughly 83% of them seen just once. Sequenced sample: peripheral blood. The chain couples TRBV5-1 to TRBJ2-1, with TRBD2 matching 7 bases. This TCR came from a woman over 75 with active or convalescent COVID-19. The CDR3 protein is CASSPGTTNEQFF. CDR3 in DNA: TGCGCCAGCAGCCCCGGGACTACAAATGAGCAGTTCTTC.